Below, 6 T cell receptor beta chains from the same sample are listed, as sequenced in a study of T cell responses to AZD1222 COVID-19 vaccine. Using immunoSEQ multiplex PCR, the repertoire was profiled, and TCRdb retains in-frame clones only, with some absent. This sample carries about 150,000 clones, roughly nine tenths of them seen once, and the ten largest clones take 1.1% to 1.5%. Sequenced here: peripheral blood, sampled on day 0 of AZD1222 vaccination. The receptors were gathered from an adult in good health.

V is TRBV6-5 and J is TRBJ1-1; D gene uncertain. Trimming cost V 2 bases and J 1 base, with 8 bases left between them. The CDR3 spans 14 residues. Germline CDR1 is MNHEY and CDR2 is SVGAGI. The CDR3: CASSYRGWNTEAFF. The CDR3 DNA sequence: TGTGCCAGCAGTTACCGGGGTTGGAACACTGAAGCTTTCTTT.

CDR3 nucleotide sequence: TGTGCCAGTAGTATAAATGGACTAGAAAACTACGAGCAGTACTTC. Protein: CASSINGLENYEQYF. The genes are TRBV19 and TRBJ2-7; 7 bases agree with TRBD2. The CDR3 totals 15 residues. Germline values: CDR1 LNHDA, CDR2 SQIVND (reference sequence). The V gene end was trimmed by 2 bases and the J gene end by 3 bases; junction bases not matched to a gene: 7.

The chain is built from TRBV6-2 or TRBV6-3 and TRBJ2-1; 15 positions agree with TRBD2. Germline CDR1 is MNHEY and CDR2 is SVGEGT. This CDR3 is 15 amino acids long. Trimming removed 0 bases from V and 15 bases from J; junction bases left unmatched: 6. The DNA for the CDR3 is TGTGCCAGCAGTTACTCGGGACTAGCGGGGGGCCTTAGGTTCTTC. Protein product: CASSYSGLAGGLRFF.

This chain links TRBV7-2 with TRBJ2-1; tentatively, D is TRBD2 (5 bases). Germline V gene sequence: CDR1 SGHTA, CDR2 FQGNSA. With 3 bases removed from V and 9 bases from J, the gap between germline ends came to 18 bases. This CDR3 has 15 amino acids. CDR3 DNA sequence: TGTGCCAGCAGCTTGGCTGGGCTAGCAGGAGGTGAGCAGTTCTTC. Translated, it gives CASSLAGLAGGEQFF.

This clone was observed a single time. The chain joins TRBV18 to TRBJ2-5, with 7 bases identical to TRBD1. CDR1 and CDR2 from the germline V gene are KGHSH and LQKENI. V was pared by 8 bases and J by 7 bases, with 4 bases of the junction left unmatched. The CDR3 consists of 11 residues. The CDR3: CASPPGGTQYF. The DNA of the CDR3 is TGTGCCAGCCCCCCAGGGGGGACCCAGTACTTC.

V gene TRBV27 combines with J gene TRBJ1-2; tentatively, D is TRBD1 (5 bases). The CDR3 sequence is 14 residues long. Trimming removed 5 bases at V and 4 bases at J, with 14 bases between. Germline CDR1 and CDR2: MNHEY and SMNVEV (reference sequence). The CDR3 loop is CASSPRSGIYGYTF. The CDR3 DNA follows: TGTGCCAGCAGTCCCCGATCAGGGATCTATGGCTACACCTTC.